The next 20 T cell receptor beta chains were all read from a single sample in a study of shared clonotypes between healthy human individuals. Sequencing used immunoSEQ multiplex PCR; TCRdb keeps in-frame clones, though not all of them. The profile covers roughly 1,500,000 clones, with about 98.5% appearing a single time and over 0.3% taken by the ten largest. The sequenced sample consisted of naive CD4+ T cells sorted from blood. Subset noted: CD45RA+ positively selected. The receptor source for this set is a man under 40 in good health.

The genes are TRBV5-4 and TRBJ2-7; 9 bases are a match to TRBD1. The CDR3 sequence is 14 residues long. The germline CDR1 and CDR2 sequences are SGHNT and YYREEE (reference sequence). After removal of 6 bases from V and 4 bases from J, the junction contained 8 bases not matched to a gene. CDR3 nucleotides: TGTGCCAGCACCTCACGGGGACAGGGATACGAGCAGTACTTC. It specifies CASTSRGQGYEQYF.

The chain joins TRBV7-2 to TRBJ2-1; TRBD2 agrees at 10 bases. The CDR3 loop spans 13 amino acids. Germline values: CDR1 SGHTA, CDR2 FQGNSA. V lost 4 bases to trimming and J lost 7 bases; unmatched junction nucleotides: 1. CDR3 nucleotide sequence: TGTGCCAGCAGCTGGACTAGCGGTAATGAGCAGTTCTTC. Translation gives CASSWTSGNEQFF.

The rearrangement uses TRBV4-3 and TRBJ2-1, with 10 nucleotides matching TRBD2. From germline, CDR1 is LGHNA and CDR2 YSLEER. The J segment lost 7 bases and the V segment lost 2 bases, leaving 5 bases of the junction unmatched. The CDR3 has 15 residues. The CDR3 loop reads CASSQLAGAMNEQFF. In nucleotides, the CDR3 is TGCGCCAGCAGCCAACTAGCGGGAGCGATGAATGAGCAGTTCTTC.

CDR3 region: CASSRNPRYEQYF. The CDR3 bases are TGTGCCAGCAGCCGAAATCCACGCTACGAGCAGTACTTC. The chain has TRBV13 and TRBJ2-7; D call uncertain. The V end lost 5 bases, the J end lost 3 bases, and 11 bases lay between the germline ends. Germline CDR1 is PRHDT and CDR2 is FYEKMQ (reference sequence). This CDR3 contains 13 residues.

The chain joins TRBV29-1 to TRBJ2-2, with 7 bases matching TRBD2. This CDR3 is built from 14 residues. The trim removed 0 bases at V and 5 bases at J, leaving 3 bases unmatched. The germline gives CDR1 SQVTM, CDR2 ANQGSEA. DNA of the CDR3: TGCAGCGTTGAAGAACGCGGGGGAACCGGGGAGCTGTTTTTT. Its protein is CSVEERGGTGELFF.

The chain has TRBV11-2 and TRBJ2-5; 11 bases fit TRBD2. Germline trimming cut 1 base from V and 0 bases from J; bases unmatched to any gene: 10. Germline CDR1 and CDR2: SGHAT and FQNNGV. CDR3 length: 19 residues. The CDR3 DNA reads as TGTGCCAGCAGCTTAGCAATTGGGAGACTAGCGGGAAACCAAGAGACCCAGTACTTC. Residues: CASSLAIGRLAGNQETQYF.

This chain uses TRBV28 with TRBJ2-3; 12 bases are shared with TRBD2. This CDR3 spans 19 amino acids. The germline V gene encodes CDR1 MDHEN and CDR2 SYDVKM. Trimming removed 5 bases from V and 3 bases from J; junction bases left unmatched: 15. The CDR3: CASSPPASGRAGATDTQYF. The CDR3, as DNA: TGTGCCAGCAGTCCACCCGCTAGCGGGAGGGCCGGAGCGACAGATACGCAGTATTTT.

In its sample, this clone was seen once. This chain uses TRBV6-5 with TRBJ2-2; tentative D call: TRBD2 (7 bases). This CDR3 comprises 15 residues. Between the trimmed V and J ends, which lost 0 bases and 4 bases, there was a span of 9 bases. Per germline, CDR1 MNHEY and CDR2 SVGAGI. CDR3 sequence reads: CASSYSAGATGELFF. DNA for the CDR3: TGTGCCAGCAGTTACTCGGCGGGGGCCACCGGGGAGCTGTTTTTT.

The CDR3 bases are TGTGCCAGCAGTTTGGGAAGCCGGGGGACTGAAGCTTTCTTT. It encodes CASSLGSRGTEAFF. V and J are TRBV28 and TRBJ1-1; TRBD1 might be the D (5 bases). The CDR3 covers 14 residues. Deletions cut 3 bases from V and 5 bases from J, with 13 bases between. Germline assignment: CDR1 MDHEN and CDR2 SYDVKM.

As regards this clone: Additional DNA sequences in this sample encode the identical CDR3. The V and J genes are TRBV18 and TRBJ2-7; no clear D. Per the germline V gene, CDR1 is KGHSH and CDR2 is LQKENI. V lost 0 bases and J 3 bases, leaving 6 bases between the germline ends. The CDR3 covers 13 residues. For the CDR3, the DNA is TGTGCCAGCTCACCACCGGGCCACTACGAGCAGTACTTC. This encodes CASSPPGHYEQYF.

As regards this clone: The same CDR3 can be traced to other DNA sequences in this sample. The CDR3 nucleotides are TGCGCCAGCAGCCTAGGGGACAGGGACGAGCAGTACTTC. Residues: CASSLGDRDEQYF. The rearrangement links TRBV5-1 to TRBJ2-7; 9 nucleotides agree with TRBD1. Trimming at V came to 4 bases and at J to 5 bases, leaving 4 bases not matched to a gene. The CDR3 contains 13 residues. In germline, CDR1 is SGHRS, CDR2 YFSETQ.

The genes are TRBV9 and TRBJ2-7, with TRBD1 matching 7 bases. The J segment lost 3 bases and the V segment lost 0 bases, leaving 3 bases of the junction unmatched. The germline V gene encodes CDR1 SGDLS and CDR2 YYNGEE. The CDR3 extends over 14 amino acids. Here the CDR3 DNA reads TGTGCCAGCAGCGTAGACCAGGGGGTCTACGAGCAGTACTTC. Its translation: CASSVDQGVYEQYF.

A single count supports this clone. The chain uses TRBV19 and TRBJ2-1; maybe TRBD2 (6 bases). This CDR3 spans 14 amino acids. Trimming shortened V by 5 bases and J by 6 bases, and 14 bases separated the two germline ends. The germline gives CDR1 LNHDA, CDR2 SQIVND (reference sequence). CDR3 residues: CASSLTRVSNEQFF. In nucleotides, the CDR3 is TGTGCCAGTAGTTTGACTAGAGTAAGCAATGAGCAGTTCTTC.

The chain carries TRBV11-2 and TRBJ2-5, with 7 bases aligning to TRBD2. This CDR3 comprises 14 residues. The J segment lost 4 bases and the V segment lost 3 bases, leaving 5 bases of the junction unmatched. Germline CDR1 is SGHAT and CDR2 is FQNNGV. CDR3 residues: CASSLRGMRETQYF. The CDR3 DNA reads as TGTGCCAGCAGCTTGCGGGGGATGCGAGAGACCCAGTACTTC.

The chain carries TRBV28 and TRBJ2-2; D is perhaps TRBD1 (6 bases). Trimming stripped 4 bases from V and 1 base from J, with 10 bases between. CDR1 MDHEN and CDR2 SYDVKM come from the germline V gene. The length of the CDR3 is 15 residues. CDR3 sequence (DNA): TGTGCCAGCAGTTCCGGGACAATGAACACCGGGGAGCTGTTTTTT. Its translation is CASSSGTMNTGELFF.

This chain uses TRBV5-1 with TRBJ2-3, with D uncertain. The CDR3 runs 15 residues. The germline V and J ends were trimmed by 4 bases and 1 base, with 13 bases remaining between them. Germline V CDR1 and CDR2: SGHRS, YFSETQ. CDR3 protein: CASSLLEDRTDTQYF. The CDR3 DNA follows: TGCGCCAGCAGCCTACTCGAGGACCGCACAGATACGCAGTATTTT. Full variable domain (missing parts from reference TRBV5-1 and TRBJ2-3): KAGVTQTPRYLIKTRGQQVTLSCSPISGHRSVSWYQQTPGQGLQFLFEYFSETQRNKGNFPGRFSGRQFSNSRSEMNVSTLELGDSALYLCASSLLEDRTDTQYFGPGTRLTVL.

Points on this clone: At the DNA level, this CDR3 is encoded by other sequences in the same sample as well. This CDR3 is CSASSDTQYF. Written as DNA, the CDR3 is TGCAGTGCTAGCTCAGATACGCAGTATTTT. V and J are TRBV20-1 and TRBJ2-3; D gene ambiguous. CDR1 and CDR2 (germline): DFQATT, SNEGSKA (reference sequence). CDR3 length equals 10 residues. The germline V and J ends were trimmed by 3 bases and 4 bases, with 2 bases remaining between them.

The rearrangement uses TRBV7-9 and TRBJ2-3; no firm D call. Deletions cut 6 bases from V and 0 bases from J, with 16 bases between. CDR3 size: 16 residues. CDR1 and CDR2 from the germline V gene are SEHNR and FQNEAQ (reference sequence). CDR3 coding DNA: TGTGCCAGCAGACGAAAACGGTTGTCTAGCACAGATACGCAGTATTTT. Translation: CASRRKRLSSTDTQYF.

This chain links TRBV28 with TRBJ1-4, with D maybe TRBD1 (6 bases). The CDR3 is 14 amino acids. Germline CDR1 MDHEN, CDR2 SYDVKM. V was cut by 6 bases and J by 7 bases, with 15 bases left in between. The CDR3 DNA reads TGTGCCAGCAGCAAGGGACAAGAAATTGAAAAACTGTTTTTT. It is translated as CASSKGQEIEKLFF.

This chain joins TRBV19 and TRBJ2-7, with TRBD2 matching 14 bases. V gave up 4 bases and J gave up 6 bases; unmatched junction bases: 5. This CDR3 contains 15 residues. Germline loops: CDR1 LNHDA, CDR2 SQIVND (reference sequence). As DNA, the CDR3 is TGTGCCAGTAGTACGGGACTAGCGGGAGAGGGCGAGCAGTACTTC. Amino acid sequence: CASSTGLAGEGEQYF.